The text below deals with one T cell receptor beta chain. Assay: immunoSEQ multiplex PCR; the TCRdb copy retains only in-frame clones and omits some. Of 80,000 or so clones listed, about 93% are singletons. This entry comes from a study of T cell responses to AZD1222 COVID-19 vaccine. The sample here was peripheral blood, taken on day 0 of MenACWY control vaccination. The clonotype comes from an adult in good health.

CDR3: CASSPGTSGIFQSRNEQFF. Here the CDR3 DNA reads TGTGCCAGCAGCCCTGGGACTAGCGGGATCTTCCAGTCGAGGAATGAGCAGTTCTTC. This chain links TRBV7-9 with TRBJ2-1; 13 nucleotides agree with TRBD2. The germline CDR1 and CDR2 sequences are SEHNR and FQNEAQ (reference sequence). This CDR3 spans 19 amino acids. V trimming: 5 bases; J trimming: 7 bases; junction bases outside the gene matches: 17.